This T cell receptor beta chain is from a study of cytomegalovirus exposure and HLA in healthy donors. Study-wide results and caveats: Cytomegalovirus association was assigned to under 200 TCR beta chains. Reports indicate that TCR beta sequences accurately predicted the HLA-A and HLA-B alleles of most subjects. Reportedly, cytomegalovirus status was diagnosed with high sensitivity and specificity.

The CDR3 totals 14 residues. CDR1 is SGHVS, CDR2 FQNEAQ, per germline. Trimming removed 5 bases at V and 3 bases at J, with 11 bases between. This clone appeared a single time. What it binds is unknown. The PCR was carried out with 60 Vbeta primers and 13 Jbeta primers. Repertoires were generated with immunoSEQ multiplex PCR, while TCRdb's copy carries only in-frame clones and drops some. Of more than 50,000 clones in the sample, 60% to 80% were seen once. This TCR derives from a woman between 40 and 55 years old in good health and CMV-seropositive. The chain couples TRBV7-8 to TRBJ1-5, with D tentatively TRBD1 (6 bases). The source material was PBMCs. The CDR3 sequence: CASSTGQINQPQHF. For the CDR3, the DNA is TGTGCCAGCAGCACTGGACAGATCAATCAGCCCCAGCATTTT.